The 7 T cell receptor beta chains below come from one sample, sequenced in a study of cytomegalovirus exposure and HLA in healthy donors. With 60 Vbeta and 13 Jbeta primers, the PCR was carried out. Measured with immunoSEQ multiplex PCR; TCRdb has only the in-frame clones, and not every one. The sample totals around 70,000 clones; its top ten clones hold approximately 1.8%. Sequencing input: PBMCs. The receptor set was obtained from a woman aged 25 to 39 in good health and CMV-seronegative.

This chain uses TRBV6-5 with TRBJ1-2; 9 nucleotides match TRBD1. V lost 6 bases and J lost 8; bases outside the gene matches: 13. Germline CDR1 and CDR2: MNHEY and SVGAGI. The CDR3 spans 15 residues. The CDR3 coding sequence is TGTGCCAGCAGGGTGGACAGGGGCCGCCTTCTAGGCTACACCTTC. This sequence encodes CASRVDRGRLLGYTF.

The chain uses TRBV10-3 and TRBJ2-3; 11 nucleotides align to TRBD2. With 4 bases clipped from V and 2 bases from J, the junction kept 5 bases outside the gene matches. The CDR3 runs 16 residues. Germline CDR1 ENHRY, CDR2 SYGVKD. This chain's CDR3 is CAISGGLAGSTDTQYF. The CDR3 nucleotides read TGTGCCATCAGTGGAGGACTAGCGGGTTCCACAGATACGCAGTATTTT.

The V call is TRBV6-6, the J call TRBJ2-7; 10 nucleotides match TRBD2. Germline loops: CDR1 MNHNY, CDR2 SVGAGI (reference sequence). J gave up 5 bases and V 2 bases, and 6 bases lay outside the gene matches. There are 15 residues in the CDR3. The CDR3 region is CASSYTGTSDNEQYF. CDR3 nucleotide sequence: TGTGCCAGCAGTTACACCGGGACTAGCGACAACGAGCAGTACTTC.

In DNA form, the CDR3 reads TGTGCCAGCAGTGAATGGGCGACAGGGATGGAGACCCAGTACTTC. This sequence encodes CASSEWATGMETQYF. The chain recombines TRBV25-1 with TRBJ2-5; 7 bases map to TRBD1. CDR3 length: 15 residues. Germline CDR1 reads MGHDK; CDR2 reads SYGVNS. Trimming cost V 1 base and J 5 bases; bases outside gene matches: 7.

The chain links TRBV30 to TRBJ1-6; TRBD1 matches at 8 bases. J gave up 13 bases and V 1 base, and 9 bases lay outside the gene matches. This CDR3 spans 14 amino acids. Germline loops: CDR1 GTSNPN, CDR2 SVGIG (reference sequence). CDR3 sequence: CAWSEGDRGAPLHF. The DNA for the CDR3 is TGTGCCTGGAGTGAAGGTGACAGGGGTGCGCCCCTCCACTTT.

V gene TRBV4-2 combines with J gene TRBJ2-2, with 11 bases fitting TRBD2. Germline CDR1 reads LGHNA; CDR2 reads YNFKEQ. J gave up 5 bases and V 0 bases, and 2 bases lay outside the gene matches. The CDR3 extends over 16 amino acids. The CDR3 protein is CASSQEASGRTGELFF. The CDR3 DNA is TGTGCCAGCAGCCAAGAGGCTAGCGGGAGGACCGGGGAGCTGTTTTTT.

V gene TRBV6-5 combines with J gene TRBJ2-1; D not resolved. Trimming shortened V by 8 bases and J by 6 bases, and 8 bases separated the two germline ends. There are 11 residues in the CDR3. Germline values: CDR1 MNHEY, CDR2 SVGAGI. CDR3 sequence (DNA): TGTGCCAGCCAACGAGGCAATGAGCAGTTCTTC. Translation: CASQRGNEQFF.